This is a list of T cell receptor beta chains from one sample in a study of blood T cell repertoires in COVID-19. TCRdb's table, derived via immunoSEQ multiplex PCR, lists solely in-frame clones and lacks some. In the table there are over 85,000 clones, roughly 84% of which are singletons. The sequencing input was peripheral blood. The receptors shown here come from a woman aged 80 or older with acute or convalescent COVID-19. The CDR3 runs from the conserved cysteine through the conserved F or W. Each record gives: V gene, D gene, clone size, J gene, CDR3 protein, CDR3 DNA. The D gene is left open where the match is weak. Part of the rows lack a size; the others show once, few, many or a class for expanded clones.

TRBV19	-	-	TRBJ2-3	CASSMGQPQYF	TGTGCCAGTAGTATGGGGCAACCGCAGTATTTT
TRBV5-1	-	-	TRBJ1-4	CASRRQTGSTNEKLFF	TGCGCCAGCAGACGTCAAACAGGGTCAACTAATGAAAAACTGTTTTTT
TRBV12-3/TRBV12-4	-	-	TRBJ1-5	CASRRDNQPQHF	TGTGCCAGCCGGAGGGACAATCAGCCCCAGCATTTT
TRBV19	TRBD1	-	TRBJ1-2	CASSTPPTGSFTF	TGTGCCAGTAGTACCCCGCCGACAGGGAGCTTCACCTTC
TRBV4-1	-	-	TRBJ2-4	CASSYPHGAKNIQYF	TGCGCCAGCAGCTACCCACACGGGGCCAAAAACATTCAGTACTTC
TRBV15	-	-	TRBJ2-1	CATSRLSGTGHNEQFF	TGTGCCACCAGCAGGCTTTCCGGGACTGGTCACAATGAGCAGTTCTTC
TRBV7-2	-	-	TRBJ2-3	CASSLDRADTQYF	TGTGCCAGCAGCTTAGACAGGGCAGATACGCAGTATTTT
TRBV11-1	-	once	TRBJ2-1	CASSSRLAVNYNEQFF	TGTGCCAGCAGCTCACGATTAGCGGTAAACTACAATGAGCAGTTCTTC
TRBV15	-	-	TRBJ2-1	CATSSDSRLYNEQFF	TGTGCCACCAGCAGCGACTCCCGCCTTTACAATGAGCAGTTCTTC
TRBV5-1	-	-	TRBJ1-2	CAGSTNYGYTF	TGCGCCGGCTCCACTAACTATGGCTACACCTTC
TRBV5-1	-	-	TRBJ1-6	CASSLGPGELNSPLHF	TGCGCCAGCAGCTTGGGTCCCGGAGAATTGAATTCACCCCTCCACTTT
TRBV5-4	-	once	TRBJ2-7	CASSLSGLGREQYF	TGTGCCAGCAGCTTATCAGGGTTGGGCAGGGAGCAGTACTTC
TRBV5-6	-	-	TRBJ2-5	CASSLEGAGGETQYF	TGTGCCAGCAGCTTGGAAGGCGCAGGTGGGGAGACCCAGTACTTC
TRBV5-5	-	-	TRBJ1-1	CASSARPRQENTEAFF	TGTGCCAGCAGCGCCCGTCCCCGACAGGAGAACACTGAAGCTTTCTTT
TRBV2	-	few	TRBJ2-5	CASGRQIQETQYF	TGTGCCAGCGGCAGACAGATACAAGAGACCCAGTACTTC
TRBV11-3	TRBD2	-	TRBJ2-1	CASSLGSSGGYNEQFF	TGTGCCAGCAGCTTAGGGTCCAGCGGGGGCTACAATGAGCAGTTCTTC
TRBV2	TRBD2	-	TRBJ2-3	CASSSDWTSGSTDTQYF	TGTGCCAGCAGCTCCGACTGGACTAGCGGGAGTACTGATACGCAGTATTTT
TRBV30	TRBD1	once	TRBJ2-1	CAWITGQGLNEQFF	TGTGCCTGGATCACGGGACAGGGACTAAATGAGCAGTTCTTC
TRBV19	-	-	TRBJ2-3	CATGERGATDTQYF	TGTGCCACCGGAGAACGGGGGGCTACAGATACGCAGTATTTT
TRBV10-3	TRBD1	-	TRBJ1-1	CAISGDRANTEAFF	TGTGCCATCAGTGGAGACAGGGCTAACACTGAAGCTTTCTTT
TRBV13	TRBD1	-	TRBJ2-7	CASTGTGSSYEQYF	TGTGCCAGCACGGGGACAGGGAGCTCCTACGAGCAGTACTTC
TRBV5-4	TRBD2	-	TRBJ2-7	CASSLPGTNYEQYF	TGTGCCAGCAGCTTGCCCGGGACTAACTACGAGCAGTACTTC
TRBV2	-	-	TRBJ2-5	CASRFGLGQETQYF	TGTGCCAGCAGGTTTGGACTGGGGCAAGAGACCCAGTACTTC
TRBV7-3	TRBD2	-	TRBJ2-1	CASGPAGAINEQFF	TGTGCCAGCGGCCCAGCGGGGGCGATCAATGAGCAGTTCTTC
TRBV30	-	few	TRBJ2-1	CAWSLQSYNEQFF	TGTGCCTGGAGTCTACAGTCCTACAATGAGCAGTTCTTC
TRBV7-9	TRBD2	few	TRBJ2-3	CASSLGLAGRNTDTQYF	TGTGCCAGCAGCTTAGGACTAGCGGGGCGGAACACAGATACGCAGTATTTT
TRBV19	TRBD1	-	TRBJ1-2	CASSPNRDRGDGYTF	TGTGCCAGTAGTCCCAACCGAGACAGGGGGGATGGCTACACCTTC
TRBV30	-	once	TRBJ1-1	CAWSAVAEAFF	TGTGCCTGGAGTGCTGTCGCTGAAGCTTTCTTT
TRBV6-5	-	-	TRBJ2-7	CASSYRQAVDEQYF	TGTGCCAGCAGTTACCGACAGGCGGTGGACGAGCAGTACTTC
TRBV18	-	-	TRBJ2-1	CASSPGQGYNNEQFF	TGTGCCAGCTCACCAGGGCAGGGGTATAACAATGAGCAGTTCTTC
TRBV2	TRBD2	-	TRBJ2-7	CASRSRLAGSYEQYF	TGTGCCAGCAGGAGCCGACTAGCGGGGTCCTACGAGCAGTACTTC
TRBV6-4	-	-	TRBJ1-2	CASSEGGYGYTF	TGTGCCAGCAGTGAAGGGGGATATGGCTACACCTTC
TRBV12-3/TRBV12-4	-	-	TRBJ1-5	CASSLLPQPQHF	TGTGCCAGCAGTTTACTCCCCCAGCCCCAGCATTTT
TRBV12-3/TRBV12-4	-	-	TRBJ1-2	CASSVLLSYGYTF	TGTGCCAGCAGCGTCCTCCTCAGTTATGGCTACACCTTC
TRBV19	-	-	TRBJ1-1	CASSIGAGRNTEAFF	TGTGCCAGTAGTATTGGGGCAGGGCGTAACACTGAAGCTTTCTTT
TRBV19	-	-	TRBJ1-1	CASRVAERFLDTEAFF	TGTGCCAGTAGGGTAGCAGAGAGGTTTTTGGACACTGAAGCTTTCTTT
TRBV27	TRBD1	once	TRBJ1-5	CASSRGRGSDQPQHF	TGTGCCAGCAGCCGAGGCAGGGGGTCTGACCAGCCCCAGCATTTT
TRBV5-1	TRBD1	-	TRBJ1-2	CASSDNRGPSGYTF	TGCGCCAGCAGCGACAACAGGGGGCCCTCTGGCTACACCTTC
TRBV12-3/TRBV12-4	-	once	TRBJ1-1	CASSRGTEAFF	TGTGCCAGCAGCCGAGGGACTGAAGCTTTCTTT
TRBV10-3	TRBD2	-	TRBJ2-3	CAISERRGLSYSTDTQYF	TGTGCCATCAGTGAGAGGAGGGGACTATCTTATAGCACAGATACGCAGTATTTT
TRBV6-2/TRBV6-3	-	-	TRBJ1-5	CASSYAAVSNQPQHF	TGTGCCAGCAGTTATGCGGCAGTTAGCAATCAGCCCCAGCATTTT
TRBV18	-	-	TRBJ1-1	CASSPLSTDTEAFF	TGTGCCAGCTCACCATTATCGACAGACACTGAAGCTTTCTTT
TRBV18	TRBD1	-	TRBJ1-1	CASARDRDPSEAFF	TGTGCCAGCGCCCGGGACAGGGACCCGTCTGAAGCTTTCTTT
TRBV3-1/TRBV3-2	TRBD1	-	TRBJ1-3	CASSQVFGQGAPGNTIYF	TGTGCCAGCAGCCAAGTCTTCGGACAGGGGGCTCCCGGAAACACCATATATTTT
TRBV30	TRBD1	-	TRBJ1-5	CAWSPGTGSQPQHF	TGTGCCTGGAGTCCCGGGACAGGATCCCAGCCCCAGCATTTT
TRBV27	-	few	TRBJ1-6	CASSFVQTNSPLHF	TGTGCCAGCAGTTTTGTACAAACTAATTCACCCCTCCACTTT
TRBV27	-	-	TRBJ1-2	CASSPLGAHPTF	TGTGCCAGCAGCCCTTTGGGGGCGCATCCCACCTTC
TRBV14	-	-	TRBJ1-2	CASSQVGVPIYGYTF	TGTGCCAGCAGCCAAGTCGGGGTTCCCATCTATGGCTACACCTTC
TRBV5-4	TRBD2	-	TRBJ2-1	CASSLGGSSYNEQFF	TGTGCCAGCAGCTTAGGCGGGAGCTCCTACAATGAGCAGTTCTTC
TRBV19	-	-	TRBJ2-6	CATSRAGTGANVLTF	TGTGCCACCAGTCGGGCAGGGACTGGGGCCAACGTCCTGACTTTC
TRBV2	-	-	TRBJ1-2	CASRGTGGRYYGYTF	TGTGCCAGCAGGGGTACAGGAGGGAGGTACTATGGCTACACCTTC
TRBV5-1	-	-	TRBJ2-3	CASSLDGDTQYF	TGCGCCAGCAGCTTGGACGGGGATACGCAGTATTTT
TRBV7-2	-	-	TRBJ2-7	CASSLVLPEGHEQYF	TGTGCCAGCAGCTTAGTCCTTCCAGAGGGCCACGAGCAGTACTTC
TRBV7-9	-	-	TRBJ2-7	CASSLVAEGYEQYF	TGTGCCAGCAGCTTAGTAGCGGAAGGATACGAGCAGTACTTC